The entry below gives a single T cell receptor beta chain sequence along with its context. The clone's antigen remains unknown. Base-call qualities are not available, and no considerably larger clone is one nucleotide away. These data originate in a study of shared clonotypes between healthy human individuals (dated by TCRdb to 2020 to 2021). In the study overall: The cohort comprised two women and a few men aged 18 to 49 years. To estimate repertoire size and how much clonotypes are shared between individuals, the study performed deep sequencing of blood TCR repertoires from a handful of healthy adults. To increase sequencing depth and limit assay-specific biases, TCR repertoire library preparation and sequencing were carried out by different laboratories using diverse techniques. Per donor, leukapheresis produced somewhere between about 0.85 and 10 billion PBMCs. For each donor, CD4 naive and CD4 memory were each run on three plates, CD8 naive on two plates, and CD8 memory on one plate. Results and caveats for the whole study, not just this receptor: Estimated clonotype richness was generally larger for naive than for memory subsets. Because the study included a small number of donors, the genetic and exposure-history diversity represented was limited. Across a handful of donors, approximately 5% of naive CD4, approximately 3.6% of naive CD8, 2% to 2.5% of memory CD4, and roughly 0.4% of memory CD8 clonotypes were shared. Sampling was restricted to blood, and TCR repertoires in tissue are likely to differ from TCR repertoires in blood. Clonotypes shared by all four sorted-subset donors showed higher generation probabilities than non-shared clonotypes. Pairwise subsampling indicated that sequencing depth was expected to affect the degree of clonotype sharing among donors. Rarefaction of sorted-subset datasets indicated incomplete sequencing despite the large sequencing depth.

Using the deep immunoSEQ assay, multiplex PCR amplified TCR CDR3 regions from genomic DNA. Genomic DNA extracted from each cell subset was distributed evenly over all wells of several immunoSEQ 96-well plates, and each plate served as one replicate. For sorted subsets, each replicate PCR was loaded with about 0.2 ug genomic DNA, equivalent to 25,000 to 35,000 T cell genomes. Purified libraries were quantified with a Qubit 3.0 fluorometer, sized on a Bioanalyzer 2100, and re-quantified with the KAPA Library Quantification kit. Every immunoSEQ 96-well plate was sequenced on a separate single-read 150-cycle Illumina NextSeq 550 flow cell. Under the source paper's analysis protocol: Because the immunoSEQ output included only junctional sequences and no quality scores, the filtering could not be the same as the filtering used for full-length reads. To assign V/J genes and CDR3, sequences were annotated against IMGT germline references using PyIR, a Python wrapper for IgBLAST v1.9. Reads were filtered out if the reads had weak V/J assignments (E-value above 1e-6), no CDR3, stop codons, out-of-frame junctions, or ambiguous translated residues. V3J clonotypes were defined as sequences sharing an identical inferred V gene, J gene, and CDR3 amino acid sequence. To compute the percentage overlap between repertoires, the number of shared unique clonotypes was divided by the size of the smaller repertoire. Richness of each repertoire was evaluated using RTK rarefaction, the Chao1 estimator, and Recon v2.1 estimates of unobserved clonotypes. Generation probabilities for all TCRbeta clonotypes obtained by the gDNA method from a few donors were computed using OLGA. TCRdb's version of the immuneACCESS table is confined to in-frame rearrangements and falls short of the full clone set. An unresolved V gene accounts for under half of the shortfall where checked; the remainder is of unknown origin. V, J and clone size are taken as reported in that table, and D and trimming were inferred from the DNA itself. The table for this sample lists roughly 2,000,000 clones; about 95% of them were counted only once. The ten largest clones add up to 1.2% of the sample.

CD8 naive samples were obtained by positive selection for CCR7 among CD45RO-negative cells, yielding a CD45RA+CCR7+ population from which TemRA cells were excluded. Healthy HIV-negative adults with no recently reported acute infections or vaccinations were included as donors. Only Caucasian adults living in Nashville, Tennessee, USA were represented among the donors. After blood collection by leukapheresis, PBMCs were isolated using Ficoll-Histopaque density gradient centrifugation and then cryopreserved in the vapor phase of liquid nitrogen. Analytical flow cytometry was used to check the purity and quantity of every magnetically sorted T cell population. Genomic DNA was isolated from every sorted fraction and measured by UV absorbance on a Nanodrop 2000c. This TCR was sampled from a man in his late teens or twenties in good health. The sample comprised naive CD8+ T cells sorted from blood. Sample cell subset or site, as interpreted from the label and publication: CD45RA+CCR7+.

CDR3 reads: CASSLEINTGELFF. The DNA sequence reads TGCGCCAGCAGCTTGGAGATTAACACCGGGGAGCTGTTTTTT. The sequence links TRBV5-1 to TRBJ2-2; there is no confident call for the D gene. From the cysteine up to the phenylalanine, the CDR3 has a length of 14 residues. Just CDR3 DNA is preserved here, 42 bases in frame from base 1. The CDR1 and CDR2 encoded by the germline V gene are SGHRS and YFSETQ. V loses 0 bases, J loses 2 bases, and the germline ends lie 5 bases apart. Joined to the reference TRBV5-1 and TRBJ2-2 proteins, this CDR3 gives the full variable domain: KAGVTQTPRYLIKTRGQQVTLSCSPISGHRSVSWYQQTPGQGLQFLFEYFSETQRNKGNFPGRFSGRQFSNSRSEMNVSTLELGDSALYLCASSLEINTGELFFGEGSRLTVL.